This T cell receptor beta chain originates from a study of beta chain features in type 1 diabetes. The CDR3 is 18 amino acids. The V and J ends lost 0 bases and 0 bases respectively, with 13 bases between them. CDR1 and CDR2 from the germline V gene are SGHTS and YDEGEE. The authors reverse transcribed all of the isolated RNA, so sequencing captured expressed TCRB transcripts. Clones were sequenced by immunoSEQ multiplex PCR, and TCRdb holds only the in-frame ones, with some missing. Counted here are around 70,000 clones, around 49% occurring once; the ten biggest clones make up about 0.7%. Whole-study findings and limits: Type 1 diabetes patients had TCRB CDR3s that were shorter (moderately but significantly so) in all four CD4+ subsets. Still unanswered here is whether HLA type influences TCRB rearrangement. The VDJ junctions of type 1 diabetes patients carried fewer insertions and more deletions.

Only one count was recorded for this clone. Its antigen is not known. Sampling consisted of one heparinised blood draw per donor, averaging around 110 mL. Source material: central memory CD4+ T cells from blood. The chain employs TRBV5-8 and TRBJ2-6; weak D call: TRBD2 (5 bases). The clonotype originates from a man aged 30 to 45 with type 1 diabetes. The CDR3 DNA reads TGTGCCAGCAGCTTGGAAGAGGGTCTGAGCTCTGGGGCCAACGTCCTGACTTTC. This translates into CASSLEEGLSSGANVLTF.